This entry is about one TCR beta chain. This specimen belongs to a study of PD-L1 blockade in urothelial cancer. The wider study: Prior regimens of chemotherapy numbered 0 to 3 per patient. Samples of blood were analyzed 3 weeks (second dose) and 6 weeks after treatment start.

The authors spiked synthetic TCR analog templates into each PCR. Profiling relied on immunoSEQ multiplex PCR, and the TCRdb table lists in-frame clones only, not all of them. This sample has tens of thousands of clones, with 70% to 85% found just once. Patients were diagnosed with urothelial carcinoma, either locally advanced or metastatic. The CDR3 spans 17 residues. CDR1 and CDR2 (germline): MDHEN, SYDVKM. Unmatched junction bases numbered 12, after V lost 3 bases and J lost 5 bases. The chain combines TRBV28 with TRBJ1-2, with 10 nucleotides matching TRBD1. Sequences were derived from PBMCs, sampled around atezolizumab (anti-PD-L1) treatment. This TCR came from a man aged 55 to 70 with urothelial cancer. This chain's CDR3 is CASSFVGDRGRFYGYTF. Written as DNA, the CDR3 is TGTGCCAGCAGTTTTGTTGGTGACAGGGGGCGCTTTTATGGCTACACCTTC.